Listed below are T cell receptor beta chains from one sample, sequenced in a study of blood T cells in healthy people across ages. MiXCR, run by TCRdb on the 5' RACE reads, gives a single entry per CDR3 protein. This table holds about 800,000 distinct CDR3 sequences, more than 35% found once. Sequencing input: blood. Receptors were obtained from a man older than 75 in good health. Both conserved end residues are part of each CDR3. A D gene is named only where the DNA matches it firmly. Size is omitted from some rows. Given values are once, few, many or a class for expanded clones.

TRBJ2-1 | NA | TRBV2 | few | CASSEHLGAGMGEQFF | TGTGCCAGCAGTGAACATCTTGGGGCAGGGATGGGTGAGCAGTTCTTC
TRBJ2-7 | TRBD2 | TRBV20-1 | NA | CSARALAGGSYEQYF | TGCAGTGCTAGAGCTCTAGCGGGAGGCTCCTACGAGCAGTACTTC
TRBJ2-1 | NA | TRBV7-2 | many | CASSLVGPLGSEQFF | TGTGCCAGCAGCTTAGTGGGACCCTTGGGGAGTGAGCAGTTCTTC
TRBJ2-3 | NA | TRBV6-1 | NA | CASRMDGRTDTQYF | TGTGCCAGCAGGATGGACGGACGCACAGATACGCAGTATTTT
TRBJ2-1 | TRBD2 | TRBV7-2 | many | CASSAGTSVLYEQFF | TGTGCCAGCAGCGCAGGGACTAGCGTACTGTATGAGCAGTTCTTC
TRBJ2-7 | TRBD2 | TRBV29-1 | NA | CSARTSRSSYEQYF | TGCAGCGCTAGGACTAGCAGGAGCTCCTACGAGCAGTACTTC
TRBJ2-7 | NA | TRBV24-1 | few | CATSDWSSYEQYF | TGTGCCACCAGTGACTGGAGCTCCTACGAGCAGTACTTC
TRBJ2-1 | NA | TRBV3-1 | NA | CASSQVLRAGGDHYNEQFF | TGTGCCAGCAGCCAAGTGTTAAGGGCAGGGGGGGACCACTACAATGAGCAGTTCTTC
TRBJ2-3 | NA | TRBV13 | NA | CASSLVAGRIGTDTQYF | TGTGCCAGCAGCTTAGTCGCAGGGAGGATCGGCACAGATACGCAGTATTTT
TRBJ2-1 | TRBD1 | TRBV2 | once | CASKGTGGDEQFF | TGTGCCTCCAAGGGGACAGGGGGCGATGAGCAGTTCTTC
TRBJ2-6 | NA | TRBV29-1 | NA | CSVYSGANVLTF | TGCAGCGTTTACTCTGGGGCCAACGTCCTGACTTTC
TRBJ2-1 | NA | TRBV20-1 | few | CSAREGNHNEQFF | TGCAGTGCTAGAGAGGGTAACCACAATGAGCAGTTCTTC
TRBJ2-3 | NA | TRBV14 | NA | CASSQDALLSTDTQYF | TGTGCCAGCAGCCAAGATGCGCTGCTGAGCACAGATACGCAGTATTTT
TRBJ2-1 | TRBD2 | TRBV5-1 | NA | CASSGRGAGERGAYNEQFF | TGCGCCAGCAGCGGGCGGGGAGCGGGAGAGCGTGGGGCCTACAATGAGCAGTTCTTC
TRBJ1-2 | NA | TRBV7-9 | once | CASSFTGPQFGYTF | TGTGCCAGCAGTTTTACCGGGCCCCAATTCGGCTACACCTTC
TRBJ2-7 | NA | TRBV21-1 | NA | CASSKVDEQYF | TGTGCCAGCAGCAAAGTTGACGAGCAGTACTTC
TRBJ1-4 | TRBD1 | TRBV29-1 | NA | CSVEEGQRNEKLFF | TGCAGCGTTGAAGAGGGACAGAGGAATGAAAAACTGTTTTTT
TRBJ2-3 | NA | TRBV3-1 | few | CASSQEGGIDTQYF | TGTGCCAGCAGCCAAGAAGGAGGCATCGATACGCAGTATTTT
TRBJ2-7 | TRBD2 | TRBV6-2/TRBV6-3 | NA | CASSYPQRGSPNEQYF | TGTGCCAGCAGTTACCCTCAGCGGGGTTCCCCCAATGAGCAGTACTTC